The present TCR beta chain was sequenced within a study of PD-L1 blockade in urothelial cancer. The method was immunoSEQ multiplex PCR; TCRdb's version includes in-frame clones alone and lacks a portion of them. The sample shows tens of thousands of clones, more than 75% of them seen only once. The CDR3 consists of 15 residues. Time point indicated: pretreatment peripheral blood. Sample: PBMCs, taken around atezolizumab (anti-PD-L1) treatment. The V and J genes are TRBV21-1 and TRBJ2-2; TRBD2 was called by the table and not checked on the DNA. TRBV21-1 has pseudogene status. The sequence derives from a man in his 60s with urothelial cancer. The CDR3 bases are TGTGCCAGCAGCGGGCGGGTGCCCAACACCGGGGAGCTGTTTTTT. Translating it yields CASSGRVPNTGELFF.